Shown below are 14 T cell receptor beta chains from a single sample sequenced in a study of blood T cells in healthy people across ages. The authors ran a second PCR of 7 to 11 cycles using a sample-barcoded 5' primer and a J-beta primer mix. TCRdb re-analysed the 5' RACE reads in MiXCR, keeping a single row per CDR3 protein. The sample carries fewer than 1,000,000 distinct CDR3 sequences, more than 35% recorded once. Sequencing was performed on blood. These receptors all stem from a man older than 75 in good health.

This clonotype was seen only a few times. The J gene is TRBJ1-5, the V gene TRBV12-3 or TRBV12-4; no clear D. V lost 7 bases to trimming and J lost 1 base, with 11 bases between them. The CDR3 has 14 amino acids. This chain's CDR3 is CASTAGESNQPQHF. The CDR3 nucleotides are TGTGCCAGCACTGCCGGCGAAAGCAATCAGCCCCAGCATTTT.

This sequence joins TRBV5-6 and TRBJ2-1, with 8 positions matching TRBD2. V lost 4 bases and J lost 7; bases outside the gene matches: 10. CDR3 length: 15 residues. Germline V lookup: CDR1 SGHDT, CDR2 YYEEEE. The DNA of the CDR3 is TGTGCCAGCAGCCTCCCAGCGGGAGTCGGGAATGAGCAGTTCTTC. Protein: CASSLPAGVGNEQFF.

This clonotype has at least ten counts. V gene TRBV5-6 combines with J gene TRBJ1-1; D unresolved. Germline V CDR1 and CDR2: SGHDT, YYEEEE. The V end was cut by 3 bases, the J end by 3 bases, with 15 bases between. There are 15 residues in the CDR3. For the CDR3, the DNA is TGTGCCAGCAGCTCAAAGGACCCAGGATACACTGAAGCTTTCTTT. Residues: CASSSKDPGYTEAFF.

The V and J genes are TRBV29-1 and TRBJ2-7; D remains unclear. Germline CDR1 reads SQVTM; CDR2 reads ANQGSEA. V lost 8 bases and J lost 3, with 14 bases in between. CDR3 length: 12 amino acids. This CDR3 reads CSIRDGIYEQYF. CDR3 sequence (DNA): TGCAGCATCCGCGACGGAATCTACGAGCAGTACTTC.

This clonotype was observed a few times. The genes are TRBV20-1 and TRBJ2-1, with 13 nucleotides matching TRBD2. Germline CDR1 is DFQATT and CDR2 is SNEGSKA (reference sequence). The CDR3 sequence is 17 residues long. The trim removed 6 bases at V and 4 bases at J, leaving 12 bases unmatched. This chain's CDR3 is CSALFRTSGSSYNEQFF. For the CDR3, the DNA is TGCAGTGCCCTATTCAGGACTAGCGGGAGTTCGTACAATGAGCAGTTCTTC.

V usage is TRBV6-1 and J usage is TRBJ2-7; D is unresolved. This CDR3 region has 13 residues. Germline V gives CDR1 MNHNS, CDR2 SASEGT. V gave up 2 bases and J gave up 5 bases, with 10 bases separating them. CDR3 amino acids: CASSENYWDEQYF. For the CDR3, the DNA is TGTGCCAGCAGTGAAAATTATTGGGACGAGCAGTACTTC.

The chain is built from TRBV5-4 and TRBJ2-5, with 8 bases matching TRBD2. The CDR3 extends over 14 amino acids. CDR1 and CDR2 from the germline V gene are SGHNT and YYREEE (reference sequence). Germline trimming cut 4 bases from V and 2 bases from J; bases unmatched to any gene: 4. In DNA form, the CDR3 reads TGTGCCAGCAGCGTCGGACTAGCTCAAGAGACCCAGTACTTC. It translates to CASSVGLAQETQYF.

This chain links TRBV28 with TRBJ1-5, with D tentatively TRBD1 (6 bases). Germline CDR1 and CDR2: MDHEN and SYDVKM. The CDR3 consists of 14 residues. V was trimmed by 5 bases and J by 7 bases, leaving 15 bases between them. The DNA for the CDR3 is TGTGCCAGCAGTAACAGGGTTTCGAGCCAGCCCCAGCATTTT. This gives the protein CASSNRVSSQPQHF.

Only a few counts were recorded for this clonotype. The chain recombines TRBV4-2 with TRBJ2-7, with 9 bases lining up with TRBD2. The J call may be in error: the DNA end matches TRBJ2-5 better. CDR3 length: 15 amino acids. Germline values: CDR1 LGHNA, CDR2 YNFKEQ. The CDR3 nucleotides are TGTGCCAGCAGCCAAGAACGACTAGCGGTAGAGACCCAGTACTTC. Its protein is CASSQERLAVETQYF.

V gene TRBV4-2 combines with J gene TRBJ2-1; weak D call: TRBD1 (5 bases). The CDR3 runs 12 residues. Germline CDR1 reads LGHNA; CDR2 reads YNFKEQ. Trimming stripped 0 bases from V and 14 bases from J, with 11 bases between. CDR3 amino acids: CASSQEGRPKFF. The CDR3 DNA reads TGTGCCAGCAGCCAAGAGGGGCGCCCTAAGTTCTTC.

This chain uses TRBV21-1 with TRBJ1-1. TRBV21-1 counts as a pseudogene. This CDR3 is 14 amino acids long. CDR3 amino acids: CASSKGPVNTEAFF. The CDR3 nucleotides read TGTGCCAGCAGTAAAGGGCCAGTGAACACTGAAGCTTTCTTT.

The chain uses TRBV5-1 and TRBJ2-5; 7 bases are a match to TRBD1. The assigned J gene may be wrong: the sequence end matches TRBJ2-7 better. Germline CDR1 and CDR2: SGHRS and YFSETQ. The length of the CDR3 is 12 residues. CDR3: CASLGQIGEQYF. In DNA, the CDR3 is TGCGCCAGCCTGGGACAGATCGGCGAGCAGTACTTC.

This clonotype occurred a few times. The chain uses TRBV25-1 and TRBJ2-5; D is ambiguous. Per germline, CDR1 MGHDK and CDR2 SYGVNS. CDR3 length: 14 residues. Trimming left V 1 base short and J 2 bases short, with 8 bases between. Written as DNA, the CDR3 is TGTGCCAGCAGTGAATTGGCCCTACAAGAGACCCAGTACTTC. Translation gives CASSELALQETQYF.

Of note for this clonotype: An end of the junction does not agree with germline; a read error may underlie this. The gene calls are TRBV11-3 and TRBJ2-3; D tentatively fits TRBD1 or TRBD2 (5 bases each). The germline V gene has CDR1 SGHNT and CDR2 YENEEA. This CDR3 has 16 residues. The CDR3 DNA reads as TGTCCCAGCAGCTTAGGTTTCGGGACGTTCACAGATACGCAGTATTTT. Translation gives CPSSLGFGTFTDTQYF.